The entry that follows covers one TCR beta chain sequence. The data are from a study of technical replicates of blood from several donors. Assay used: immunoSEQ multiplex PCR; TCRdb lists only in-frame clones, some missing. Here the sample spans tens of thousands of clones, about nine tenths being singletons. What was sequenced was T cells isolated from PBMCs. The sequence came from a human donor in good health.

CDR3 sequence reads: CASSPGGEWTGELFF. The DNA of the CDR3 is TGTGCCAGCAGCCCCGGGGGGGAATGGACCGGGGAGCTGTTTTTT. The chain employs TRBV14 and TRBJ2-2, with 8 nucleotides matching TRBD2. The CDR3 consists of 15 residues. Per the germline V gene, CDR1 is SGHDN and CDR2 is FVKESK. V lost 4 bases to trimming and J lost 5 bases; unmatched junction nucleotides: 6. The full variable domain, with the rest looked up from reference TRBV14 and TRBJ2-2, is EAGVTQFPSHSVIEKGQTVTLRCDPISGHDNLYWYRRVMGKEIKFLLHFVKESKQDESGMPNNRFLAERTGGTYSTLKVQPAELEDSGVYFCASSPGGEWTGELFFGEGSRLTVL.